Presented here are 11 T cell receptor beta chains from one specimen sequenced in a study of OX40 agonist ivuxolimab in advanced cancers. The repertoire was sequenced with immunoSEQ multiplex PCR; TCRdb's copy has only in-frame clones and lacks some. Here the sample spans 95,000 to 150,000 clones, 93% being singletons. Sequencing used CD4+ or CD8+ T cells sorted from blood, obtained in a trial of the OX40 agonist ivuxolimab. Every receptor here comes from an adult with an advanced solid tumor such as melanoma, head and neck, liver or kidney cancer.

This clone was picked up one time. The chain couples TRBV19 to TRBJ1-1; TRBD1 agrees at 8 bases. The CDR3 has 17 residues. Germline CDR1 reads LNHDA; CDR2 reads SQIVND (reference sequence). V was clipped by 3 bases and J by 5 bases; unmatched bases: 14. The CDR3 nucleotides are TGTGCCAGTAGTATCCGTGGGACAGGAGAAAGGGGAACTGAAGCTTTCTTT. It specifies CASSIRGTGERGTEAFF. The entire variable domain, with the rest obtained from reference TRBV19 and TRBJ1-1, is as follows: DGGITQSPKYLFRKEGQNVTLSCEQNLNHDAMYWYRQDPGQGLRLIYYSQIVNDFQKGDIAEGYSVSREKKESFPLTVTSAQKNPTAFYLCASSIRGTGERGTEAFFGQGTRLTVV.

The chain is built from TRBV14 and TRBJ1-1; 8 bases map to TRBD1. V gave up 1 base and J gave up 0 bases; unmatched junction bases: 19. The CDR3 consists of 21 residues. Germline V gene sequence: CDR1 SGHDN, CDR2 FVKESK. The CDR3 region has the DNA TGTGCCAGCAGCCAAGGGCGGCGGTTCCGACAGGGGTGGACTTTGAACACTGAAGCTTTCTTT. Its translation: CASSQGRRFRQGWTLNTEAFF.

This CDR3 is CASSSQPGLAERGNEQFF. CDR3 bases: TGTGCCAGCAGCTCACAGCCGGGACTAGCGGAGAGGGGCAATGAGCAGTTCTTC. The chain employs TRBV7-3 and TRBJ2-1, with TRBD2 identical over 11 bases. The CDR3 sequence is 18 residues long. V lost 4 bases, J lost 6 bases, and 14 bases stayed unmatched. Germline-derived CDR1 and CDR2 are SGHTA and FQGTGA. Based on the CDR3 plus reference TRBV7-3 and TRBJ2-1, the full variable domain is GAGVSQTPSNKVTEKGKYVELRCDPISGHTALYWYRQSLGQGPEFLIYFQGTGAADDSGLPNDRFFAVRPEGSVSTLKIQRTERGDSAVYLCASSSQPGLAERGNEQFFGPGTRLTVL.

CDR3 bases: TGTGCCAGCAGTGAAGGCGCGGGGGGGCCCAGGGGAAACACCATATATTTT. Translating gives CASSEGAGGPRGNTIYF. This sequence joins TRBV6-1 and TRBJ1-3, with D perhaps TRBD1 (6 bases). The V gene's germline CDR1 is MNHNS and CDR2 SASEGT. The V and J ends lost 1 base and 4 bases respectively, with 17 bases between them. The CDR3 totals 17 residues.

This clone was seen only once. The chain links TRBV7-9 to TRBJ1-4; possibly TRBD1 for D (5 bases). Germline lookup yields CDR1 SEHNR and CDR2 FQNEAQ (reference sequence). V was trimmed by 2 bases and J by 7 bases, leaving 11 bases between them. The CDR3 is 14 residues long. The CDR3 sequence is CASSLSSGSEKLFF. The CDR3 nucleotides are TGTGCCAGCAGCTTATCATCAGGGAGTGAAAAACTGTTTTTT.

The rearrangement uses TRBV5-1 and TRBJ2-1, with 7 positions matching TRBD1. Trimming took 6 bases from V and 9 from J; bases not matched to a gene: 12. The CDR3 runs to 14 residues. CDR1 is SGHRS and CDR2 is YFSETQ in the germline V gene. Written as DNA, the CDR3 is TGCGCCAGCAACCGACAGGGAGTCCAGGGTGAGCAGTTCTTC. Translation gives CASNRQGVQGEQFF.

The rearrangement joins TRBV18 to TRBJ2-2; D may be TRBD1 (6 bases). Trimming removed 1 base at V and 5 bases at J, with 11 bases between. There are 15 residues in the CDR3. From germline, CDR1 is KGHSH and CDR2 LQKENI. Written as DNA, the CDR3 is TGTGCCAGCTCACCACGATCAGGGGAGACCGGGGAGCTGTTTTTT. Protein product: CASSPRSGETGELFF.

The chain is built from TRBV28 and TRBJ2-3; D not certain. Trimming stripped 3 bases from V and 3 bases from J, with 16 bases between. The CDR3 is 16 amino acids. From germline, CDR1 is MDHEN and CDR2 SYDVKM. The CDR3 is CASSFLAGRVTDTQYF. CDR3 DNA sequence: TGTGCCAGCAGTTTCCTGGCAGGCCGGGTGACAGATACGCAGTATTTT.

The chain has TRBV18 and TRBJ2-6; possible D gene TRBD2, 6 bases. The ends were cut back, 2 bases at V and 3 bases at J, with 8 bases in the middle. This CDR3 is built from 15 residues. The germline CDR1 and CDR2 sequences are KGHSH and LQKENI. CDR3 coding DNA: TGTGCCAGCTCACCAGAGGGACTTGGGGCCAACGTCCTGACTTTC. Its protein is CASSPEGLGANVLTF.

V gene TRBV5-6 combines with J gene TRBJ1-5, with a weak D call TRBD1 (6 bases). The CDR3 contains 16 residues. V was cut by 4 bases and J by 2 bases, with 16 bases left in between. From germline, CDR1 is SGHDT and CDR2 YYEEEE. The CDR3 region is CASSNRDNRGNQPQHF. The CDR3 nucleotides read TGTGCCAGCAGCAACCGGGACAATAGGGGCAATCAGCCCCAGCATTTT.

The rearrangement links TRBV27 to TRBJ2-3; no clear D gene. This CDR3 region has 14 residues. CDR1 and CDR2 from the germline V gene are MNHEY and SMNVEV (reference sequence). Trimming took off 6 bases at V and 2 bases at J, with 12 bases between the two ends. The CDR3 reads CASRSTLSTDTQYF. CDR3 DNA: TGTGCCAGCAGGTCCACCCTCTCCACAGATACGCAGTATTTT.